The 14 T cell receptor beta chains presented below share a single source sample, sequenced in a study of type 1 and type 2 diabetes patients. Genomic DNA was the PCR template. Amplification of the beta chain CDR3 used 30 forward and 13 reverse multiplex primers. TCRdb redid the calling of the multiplex PCR reads with MiXCR, one entry per CDR3 protein. The table shows around 300,000 distinct CDR3 sequences, with around 47% occurring only once. The source material was peripheral blood mononuclear cells (PBMCs). The receptors were gathered from a man between 18 and 35 years old with type 2 diabetes.

The chain recombines TRBV4-2 with TRBJ2-7; TRBD2 aligns across 10 bases. The junction had 7 bases not matched to a gene; V was cut back by 2 bases and J by 0 bases. The CDR3 covers 17 residues. CDR1 and CDR2 from the germline V gene are LGHNA and YNFKEQ. CDR3 nucleotide sequence: TGTGCCAGCAGCCAAACCCCGGCTAGCGGGAGCTCCTACGAGCAGTACTTC. This translates into CASSQTPASGSSYEQYF.

The chain joins TRBV6-1 to TRBJ2-7; 9 bases fit TRBD1. Germline-derived CDR1 and CDR2 are MNHNS and SASEGT. With V trimmed by 2 bases and J by 2 bases, 13 bases remained unmatched. The CDR3 consists of 18 residues. The CDR3 sequence: CASSETIGSRTGAYEQYF. DNA for the CDR3: TGTGCCAGCAGTGAAACCATTGGTTCGAGGACAGGGGCCTACGAGCAGTACTTC.

The CDR3 sequence: CASWTGPVNTGELFF. CDR3 in DNA: TGTGCCAGCTGGACCGGGCCTGTGAACACCGGGGAGCTGTTTTTT. The chain employs TRBV18 and TRBJ2-2; D gene uncertain. Trimming took off 7 bases at V and 1 base at J, with 13 bases between the two ends. This CDR3 region has 15 residues. CDR1 is KGHSH and CDR2 is LQKENI in the germline V gene.

With regard to this clonotype: This may arise from a read error, as a much more abundant clone is one base away. This chain uses TRBV6-6 with TRBJ2-7; D unclear. The CDR3 consists of 12 residues. Germline V gene lookup returns CDR1 MNHNY and CDR2 SVGAGI (reference sequence). CDR3 nucleotides: TGTGCCAGCAGTTACTCGATCTACAAGCAGTACTTC. Amino acids: CASSYSIYKQYF.

The rearrangement links TRBV29-1 to TRBJ2-6, with unresolved D. Looked up from germline, CDR1 is SQVTM and CDR2 is ANQGSEA. V shed 7 bases and J shed 0 bases, with 13 bases lying between them. The CDR3 is made up of 15 amino acids. The CDR3 DNA reads TGCAGCGCCCTCATACTACACTCTGGGGCCAACGTCCTGACTTTC. It translates to CSALILHSGANVLTF. The full variable domain, rest sourced from reference TRBV29-1 and TRBJ2-6, is SAVISQKPSRDICQRGTSLTIQCQVDSQVTMMFWYRQQPGQSLTLIATANQGSEATYESGFVIDKFPISRPNLTFSTLTVSNMSPEDSSIYLCSALILHSGANVLTFGAGSRLTVL.

This chain joins TRBV6-1 and TRBJ2-7; 8 bases are shared with TRBD2. The germline gives CDR1 MNHNS, CDR2 SASEGT. The CDR3 is 12 residues long. Trimming cost V 10 bases and J 3 bases; bases outside gene matches: 5. The chain's CDR3 is CATTSGHYEQYF. CDR3 sequence (DNA): TGTGCCACCACTAGCGGACACTACGAGCAGTACTTC.

The chain joins TRBV5-1 to TRBJ2-7, with TRBD2 matching 11 bases. The CDR3 totals 14 residues. With 4 bases clipped from V and 2 bases from J, the junction kept 2 bases outside the gene matches. The germline V gene has CDR1 SGHRS and CDR2 YFSETQ. This chain's CDR3 is CASSALAGAYEQYF. Here the CDR3 DNA reads TGCGCCAGCAGCGCACTAGCGGGAGCCTACGAGCAGTACTTC.

This clonotype has more than one count but fewer than ten. This chain joins TRBV7-6 and TRBJ2-7; D ambiguous. Germline values: CDR1 SGHVS, CDR2 FNYEAQ. Trimming left V 2 bases short and J 4 bases short, with 9 bases between. This CDR3 has 13 amino acids. CDR3 region: CASSLQGMYEQYF. The CDR3 nucleotides are TGTGCCAGCAGCTTACAAGGGATGTACGAGCAGTACTTC.

This clonotype was picked up a small number of times. The V and J genes are TRBV24-1 and TRBJ1-5; 8 bases line up with TRBD1. Trimming at V came to 3 bases and at J to 4 bases, leaving 1 base not matched to a gene. Germline V CDR1 and CDR2: KGHDR, SFDVKD. The CDR3 is made up of 14 amino acids. The CDR3 spells CATSDRTGNQPQHF. CDR3 bases: TGTGCCACCAGTGATCGGACAGGGAATCAGCCCCAGCATTTT.

This clonotype was counted a few times. The chain employs TRBV19 and TRBJ1-1; D is perhaps TRBD1 (5 bases). Germline V CDR1 and CDR2: LNHDA, SQIVND (reference sequence). The CDR3 runs to 15 residues. V lost 1 base to trimming and J lost 4 bases, with 13 bases between them. Here the CDR3 DNA reads TGTGCCAGTAGTATAGCGGCCCAGGGCAGCACTGAAGCTTTCTTT. It codes for CASSIAAQGSTEAFF. Drawing the rest from reference TRBV19 and TRBJ1-1, the complete variable domain is DGGITQSPKYLFRKEGQNVTLSCEQNLNHDAMYWYRQDPGQGLRLIYYSQIVNDFQKGDIAEGYSVSREKKESFPLTVTSAQKNPTAFYLCASSIAAQGSTEAFFGQGTRLTVV.

The CDR3: CSVLDYGYTF. The DNA for the CDR3 is TGCAGCGTTCTCGACTATGGCTACACCTTC. The V gene is TRBV29-1, the J gene TRBJ1-2; D remains unclear. Germline V gene lookup returns CDR1 SQVTM and CDR2 ANQGSEA. V was cut by 5 bases and J by 3 bases, with 4 bases left in between. The CDR3 sequence is 10 residues long.

J is TRBJ2-7 and V is TRBV7-9; D remains ambiguous. Germline V gene data show CDR1 as SEHNR and CDR2 as FQNEAQ (reference sequence). The length of the CDR3 is 14 residues. Between the trimmed V and J ends, which lost 5 bases and 2 bases, there was a span of 13 bases. The CDR3 here is CASSGPPDTYEQYF. The CDR3 DNA reads as TGTGCCAGCAGCGGACCCCCGGATACCTACGAGCAGTACTTC.

J is TRBJ2-1 and V is TRBV19, with D possibly being TRBD1 (6 bases). The germline CDR1 and CDR2 sequences are LNHDA and SQIVND (reference sequence). This CDR3 contains 16 residues. V was shortened by 1 base and J by 0 bases, with 10 bases between the two germline ends. In nucleotides, the CDR3 is TGTGCCAGTAGTATAGTTAGGGGGAGCTCCTACAATGAGCAGTTCTTC. The encoded protein is CASSIVRGSSYNEQFF.

The V gene is TRBV4-1, the J gene TRBJ2-7; D call uncertain. From germline, CDR1 is MGHRA and CDR2 YSYEKL. Trimming took off 0 bases at V and 6 bases at J, with 9 bases between the two ends. This CDR3 spans 13 amino acids. The chain's CDR3 is CASSQDYFAEQYF. The CDR3 DNA follows: TGCGCCAGCAGCCAAGATTATTTCGCCGAGCAGTACTTC.